Below, 20 T cell receptor beta chains from the same sample are listed, as sequenced in a study of T cell changes during pregnancy in multiple sclerosis (dated by TCRdb to about 2019). The library relied on the immunoSEQ multiplex PCR assay. Sourced from immuneACCESS, this table was stored by TCRdb with only in-frame sequences that have V and J called. A share of the clones is absent; for the studies checked, an unresolved V gene accounts for under half, and the remainder has no known explanation. In all, the sample holds tens of thousands of clones, and approximately 94% of those were seen once. The biggest ten clones account for 0.7% to 0.95% of the sample. This specimen was peripheral blood, taken in the third trimester of pregnancy. These receptors came from a female donor with multiple sclerosis, enrolled in a pregnancy study.

The V gene is TRBV18, the J gene TRBJ2-1; 8 nucleotides match TRBD2. This CDR3 is built from 14 residues. V lost 3 bases and J lost 5; bases outside the gene matches: 3. The germline CDR1 and CDR2 sequences are KGHSH and LQKENI. CDR3 sequence: CASSPKAGDNEQFF. The CDR3 DNA follows: TGTGCCAGCTCACCTAAAGCGGGGGACAATGAGCAGTTCTTC.

The rearrangement uses TRBV28 and TRBJ2-7, with TRBD2 identical over 8 bases. Germline CDR1 and CDR2: MDHEN and SYDVKM. CDR3 size: 16 residues. V shed 4 bases, J shed 0 bases, and the junction held 8 bases outside the gene matches. CDR3 loop: CASSSGTRLFSYEQYF. The DNA for the CDR3 is TGTGCCAGCAGTTCCGGGACTAGACTTTTCTCCTACGAGCAGTACTTC.

This chain joins TRBV30 and TRBJ1-5; 9 bases align to TRBD1. V was clipped by 2 bases and J by 6 bases; unmatched bases: 11. The CDR3 is 16 amino acids. Germline V gives CDR1 GTSNPN, CDR2 SVGIG (reference sequence). The CDR3 DNA reads as TGTGCCTGGAGTAAGCCGGTCGGACAGGGGATTCAGCCCCAGCATTTT. Protein product: CAWSKPVGQGIQPQHF.

The chain couples TRBV30 to TRBJ1-2, with a possible D match to TRBD1 (6 bases). The germline V and J ends were trimmed by 4 bases and 4 bases, with 10 bases remaining between them. The V gene's germline CDR1 is GTSNPN and CDR2 SVGIG (reference sequence). The length of the CDR3 is 12 residues. CDR3: CAWKGGGYGYTF. For the CDR3, the DNA is TGTGCCTGGAAGGGAGGGGGCTATGGCTACACCTTC.

The J gene is TRBJ2-7, the V gene TRBV27; D remains ambiguous. This CDR3 is built from 11 residues. Germline CDR1 and CDR2: MNHEY and SMNVEV (reference sequence). The V end lost 4 bases, the J end lost 7 bases, and 8 bases lay between the germline ends. CDR3 sequence reads: CASSSLREQYF. In DNA, the CDR3 is TGTGCCAGCAGTTCCCTCCGTGAGCAGTACTTC.

The V gene is TRBV5-1, the J gene TRBJ2-5; perhaps TRBD1 as D (5 bases). This CDR3 spans 14 amino acids. The V gene lost 0 bases and the J gene lost 2 bases, with 8 bases spanning the gap. The germline gives CDR1 SGHRS, CDR2 YFSETQ. This CDR3 reads CASSLATDQETQYF. In DNA form, the CDR3 reads TGCGCCAGCAGCTTGGCGACAGATCAAGAGACCCAGTACTTC.

The chain has TRBV18 and TRBJ2-7, with TRBD1 matching over 9 bases. V trimming: 3 bases; J trimming: 4 bases; junction bases outside the gene matches: 4. Per the germline V gene, CDR1 is KGHSH and CDR2 is LQKENI. The CDR3 contains 14 residues. The CDR3 is CASSPPGQGYEQYF. DNA of the CDR3: TGTGCCAGCTCACCTCCGGGACAGGGATACGAGCAGTACTTC.

The rearrangement links TRBV14 to TRBJ2-5; TRBD1 is a possible D gene (5 bases). Germline loops: CDR1 SGHDN, CDR2 FVKESK. The CDR3 totals 16 residues. Trimming stripped 0 bases from V and 7 bases from J, with 18 bases between. CDR3 amino acids: CASSQDPQDRRGTQYF. The DNA for the CDR3 is TGTGCCAGCAGCCAAGACCCCCAGGACCGAAGGGGGACCCAGTACTTC.

The chain links TRBV11-2 to TRBJ1-3, with unresolved D. The germline V gene encodes CDR1 SGHAT and CDR2 FQNNGV. V was shortened by 5 bases and J by 4 bases, with 15 bases between the two germline ends. The CDR3 is 15 amino acids. The CDR3 coding sequence is TGTGCCAGCAGCAGCGAAAAGCTTAAAGGAAACACCATATATTTT. This codes for CASSSEKLKGNTIYF.

The chain links TRBV27 to TRBJ2-3, with 10 bases that match TRBD1. Germline V lookup: CDR1 MNHEY, CDR2 SMNVEV (reference sequence). The CDR3 loop spans 15 amino acids. V gave up 4 bases and J gave up 6 bases; unmatched junction bases: 7. CDR3 amino acids: CASSSEGQGLDTQYF. Here the CDR3 DNA reads TGTGCCAGCAGTTCTGAGGGACAGGGGCTTGATACGCAGTATTTT.

This clone appeared once. J is TRBJ1-1 and V is TRBV6-5, with TRBD1 identical over 8 bases. V lost 0 bases and J lost 4; bases outside the gene matches: 4. Germline V gene sequence: CDR1 MNHEY, CDR2 SVGAGI. This CDR3 is built from 15 residues. The DNA for the CDR3 is TGTGCCAGCAGTTACTCAAATACAGGGGGCACTGAAGCTTTCTTT. As protein: CASSYSNTGGTEAFF.

This clone is a singleton in its sample. This chain uses TRBV5-6 with TRBJ2-3, with D possibly matching TRBD2 (6 bases). The CDR3 loop spans 16 amino acids. Germline CDR1 and CDR2: SGHDT and YYEEEE. V shed 4 bases and J shed 2 bases, with 17 bases lying between them. CDR3 sequence reads: CASSGGTRKVTDTQYF. The CDR3 bases are TGTGCCAGCAGCGGCGGGACTCGCAAAGTCACAGATACGCAGTATTTT.

CDR3 sequence: CASSSTSGRNEQYF. The CDR3, as DNA: TGCGCCAGCAGTTCCACTAGCGGGAGGAACGAGCAGTACTTC. This rearrangement joins TRBV10-1 to TRBJ2-7; 12 nucleotides agree with TRBD2. Unmatched junction bases numbered 4, after V lost 5 bases and J lost 5 bases. Germline lookup yields CDR1 WNHNN and CDR2 SYGVQD (reference sequence). The CDR3 consists of 14 residues.

The chain carries TRBV7-3 and TRBJ2-2; D unclear. The V end was cut by 1 base, the J end by 4 bases, with 4 bases between. This CDR3 is built from 13 residues. Germline V lookup: CDR1 SGHTA, CDR2 FQGTGA. The CDR3 nucleotides read TGTGCCAGCAGCTTAAGGGCCACCGGGGAGCTGTTTTTT. Translation: CASSLRATGELFF.

The genes are TRBV7-9 and TRBJ1-2; D ambiguous. The germline V gene encodes CDR1 SEHNR and CDR2 FQNEAQ (reference sequence). The CDR3 has 12 amino acids. The V end was cut by 8 bases, the J end by 8 bases, with 15 bases between. CDR3 loop: CASYAGKGGYTF. The DNA for the CDR3 is TGTGCCAGCTACGCGGGGAAAGGGGGCTACACCTTC.

A single count supports this clone. The gene calls are TRBV12-5 and TRBJ2-2; the match to TRBD1 covers 7 bases. This CDR3 is built from 13 residues. From germline, CDR1 is LGHNT and CDR2 FRNRAP. J lost 2 bases, V lost 9 bases, and 3 bases had no gene match. The CDR3 region is CASRTGNTGELFF. CDR3 nucleotide sequence: TGTGCTAGCAGGACAGGCAACACCGGGGAGCTGTTTTTT.

V and J are TRBV5-1 and TRBJ2-7, with D possibly being TRBD2 (6 bases). The ends were cut back, 4 bases at V and 4 bases at J, with 15 bases in the middle. The CDR3 extends over 14 amino acids. Germline CDR1 and CDR2: SGHRS and YFSETQ. The CDR3 loop is CASSTFFGGYEQYF. CDR3 DNA sequence: TGCGCCAGCAGCACCTTCTTTGGGGGGTACGAGCAGTACTTC.

V usage is TRBV5-4 and J usage is TRBJ2-7; 9 positions agree with TRBD1. Germline-derived CDR1 and CDR2 are SGHNT and YYREEE (reference sequence). This CDR3 spans 15 amino acids. After removal of 4 bases from V and 5 bases from J, the junction contained 10 bases not matched to a gene. The CDR3 sequence: CASSNRQGEGHEQYF. The CDR3 DNA follows: TGTGCCAGCAGCAACCGACAGGGGGAGGGCCACGAGCAGTACTTC. The complete variable domain, with remaining parts taken from reference TRBV5-4 and TRBJ2-7, reads ETGVTQSPTHLIKTRGQQVTLRCSSQSGHNTVSWYQQALGQGPQFIFQYYREEENGRGNFPPRFSGLQFPNYSSELNVNALELDDSALYLCASSNRQGEGHEQYFGPGTRLTVT.

The chain joins TRBV28 to TRBJ2-3, with 9 bases aligning to TRBD1. The CDR3 loop spans 15 amino acids. After removal of 6 bases from V and 3 bases from J, the junction contained 7 bases not matched to a gene. Per the germline V gene, CDR1 is MDHEN and CDR2 is SYDVKM. CDR3 coding DNA: TGTGCCAGCAGCCCCTCCGGGACAGGGACAGATACGCAGTATTTT. This translates into CASSPSGTGTDTQYF.

The chain joins TRBV30 to TRBJ2-7; TRBD2 might be the D (7 bases). Per germline, CDR1 GTSNPN and CDR2 SVGIG (reference sequence). V lost 0 bases and J 6 bases, leaving 18 bases between the germline ends. This CDR3 has 15 amino acids. The DNA for the CDR3 is TGTGCCTGGAGTGTACCTAGGGGGGGGCCTAGCGAGCAGTACTTC. Amino acids: CAWSVPRGGPSEQYF. The complete variable domain, with remaining parts taken from reference TRBV30 and TRBJ2-7, reads SQTIHQWPATLVQPVGSPLSLECTVEGTSNPNLYWYRQAAGRGLQLLFYSVGIGQISSEVPQNLSASRPQDRQFILSSKKLLLSDSGFYLCAWSVPRGGPSEQYFGPGTRLTVT.